Below, 30 T cell receptor beta chains from the same sample are listed, as sequenced in a study of tumor and adjacent non-tumor tissue in lung cancer. No cell sorting was done before RNA was extracted from the tissue. Distant lung tissue was collected more than 3 cm away from the tumor edge. TCRbeta libraries were built with three rounds of nested PCR, modified from ARM-PCR. One entry per CDR3 protein results from TCRdb running MiXCR on the multiplex PCR reads. This repertoire shows about 50,000 distinct CDR3 sequences, about 79% found once; its top ten account for roughly 25%. The specimen sequenced was distant non-tumor lung tissue. The receptors here all came from a woman aged 55-70 years with non-small cell lung cancer.

This clonotype has a count of ten or more. The chain combines TRBV5-6 with TRBJ2-6, with D possibly TRBD1 on 6 matching bases. Germline lookup yields CDR1 SGHDT and CDR2 YYEEEE. The V gene lost 2 bases and the J gene lost 2 bases, with 8 bases spanning the gap. This CDR3 has 15 amino acids. CDR3 nucleotide sequence: TGTGCCAGCAGCTTCAGGGGCACTGGGGCCAACGTCCTGACTTTC. Its translation is CASSFRGTGANVLTF.

With regard to this clonotype: One junction end disagrees with the germline gene, perhaps due to a read error. This chain links TRBV6-2 or TRBV6-3 with TRBJ1-1; maybe TRBD1 (5 bases). Per germline, CDR1 MNHEY and CDR2 SVGEGT. The CDR3 has 14 residues. CDR3 nucleotide sequence: TGTGCCAACAGATACTCGGGGGGGGTTCCTGAAGCCTTCTTT. Its translation is CANRYSGGVPEAFF.

About this clonotype itself: This may come from a read error, since a much larger clone is one base off. The gene calls are TRBV20-1 and TRBJ2-7; a possible D gene is TRBD2 (6 bases). Looked up from germline, CDR1 is DFQATT and CDR2 is SNEGSKA (reference sequence). The germline V and J ends were trimmed by 7 bases and 6 bases, with 19 bases remaining between them. This CDR3 spans 13 amino acids. The CDR3 loop is CSDSGLWGGEQYF. DNA for the CDR3: TGCAGTGATAGTGGGCTCTGGGGAGGCGAGCAGTACTTC.

On this clonotype itself: A read error may account for a junction end that differs from germline. The rearrangement links TRBV6-2 or TRBV6-3 to TRBJ2-2; weak D call: TRBD2 (5 bases). Germline V CDR1 and CDR2: MNHEY, SVGEGT. This CDR3 is built from 14 residues. CDR3 nucleotide sequence: TGTCCCAGCAGTTTTTCTTCGAACACCGGGGAGCTCTTTTTT. Amino acid sequence: CPSSFSSNTGELFF.

This clonotype was found many times. This may come from a read error, since a much larger clone is one base off. The chain carries TRBV6-5 and TRBJ2-7; D not resolved. The CDR3 sequence is 13 residues long. The germline CDR1 and CDR2 sequences are MNHEY and SVGAGI. Here the CDR3 DNA reads TGTGCCAGCACCGACACCCTCTCCCACGAGCAGTACTTC. Amino acids: CASTDTLSHEQYF.

For this clonotype: The germline gene is not matched at one end of the junction; a read error may be the cause. The V call is TRBV4-3, the J call TRBJ2-1; 7 bases align to TRBD2. The CDR3 runs to 15 residues. The germline V gene has CDR1 LGHNA and CDR2 YSLEER. DNA of the CDR3: TGCGCCATCAGCCCGAGCGGGATGGCTGGCGATGAGCAGTTCTTC. Translating gives CAISPSGMAGDEQFF.

This clonotype was counted once. In this CDR3 the conserved last residue, phenylalanine or tryptophan, is missing, so a read error is likely. V is TRBV11-2 and J is TRBJ2-1; unclear D gene. There are 11 residues in the CDR3. Germline values: CDR1 SGHAT, CDR2 FQNNGV. V was shortened by 6 bases and J by 10 bases, with 10 bases between the two germline ends. CDR3 nucleotide sequence: TGTGCCAGCAGGCCCCAGAACGAGCAGTTCCTC. Amino acid sequence: CASRPQNEQFL.

The chain joins TRBV6-5 to TRBJ2-7; TRBD1 agrees at 7 bases. The CDR3 contains 15 residues. Germline trimming cut 4 bases from V and 7 bases from J; bases unmatched to any gene: 13. Germline CDR1 reads MNHEY; CDR2 reads SVGAGI. This CDR3 reads CASSSPSTGVYEQYF. CDR3 coding DNA: TGTGCCAGCAGTTCGCCCTCTACAGGGGTCTATGAGCAGTACTTC.

This clonotype was seen ten or more times. The rearrangement uses TRBV10-1 and TRBJ2-2, with 7 bases aligning to TRBD1. V lost 6 bases to trimming and J lost 3 bases; unmatched junction nucleotides: 7. Germline loops: CDR1 WNHNN, CDR2 SYGVQD (reference sequence). The length of the CDR3 is 15 residues. The CDR3 loop reads CASSPGQTHTGELFF. The CDR3 nucleotides are TGCGCCAGCAGCCCGGGACAGACACACACCGGGGAGCTGTTTTTT.

Concerning this clonotype itself: Here the CDR3 omits its conserved ending phenylalanine or tryptophan, so a read error is the likely source. This sequence joins TRBV14 and TRBJ2-3; a weak D match, TRBD2 (5 bases). The CDR3 contains 17 residues. Germline values: CDR1 SGHDN, CDR2 FVKESK. Trimming removed 0 bases at V and 3 bases at J, with 16 bases between. As DNA, the CDR3 is TGTGCCAGCAGCCAAGAACGGAGACGGGGAATGACAGATACGCAGTATTTA. Its protein product is CASSQERRRGMTDTQYL.

The genes are TRBV5-6 and TRBJ2-2, with D perhaps matching TRBD1 or TRBD2 (5 bases each). The CDR3 runs 14 residues. Trimming left V 8 bases short and J 3 bases short, with 14 bases between. Germline V gene sequence: CDR1 SGHDT, CDR2 YYEEEE. The CDR3: CASSVGEYTGELFF. The CDR3 bases are TGTGCCAGTAGCGTGGGGGAGTACACCGGGGAGCTGTTTTTT.

With regard to this clonotype: An end of the junction differs from the germline gene, which may be a read error. The genes are TRBV11-2 and TRBJ2-7; tentatively, D is TRBD1 or TRBD2 (6 bases each). The CDR3 sequence is 16 residues long. Germline CDR1 SGHAT, CDR2 FQNNGV. Written as DNA, the CDR3 is TGTGCCAGCAGGTTAGGATACGTGGGGGGCCCCTACGAGCAGTATTTC. Encoded protein: CASRLGYVGGPYEQYF.

The chain is built from TRBV6-2 or TRBV6-3 and TRBJ2-1; a weak D match, TRBD2 (6 bases). The V end lost 6 bases, the J end lost 0 bases, and 12 bases lay between the germline ends. Germline V gene lookup returns CDR1 MNHEY and CDR2 SVGEGT. The CDR3 totals 15 residues. The CDR3 loop reads CASRYGGASYNEQFF. The CDR3 nucleotides are TGTGCCAGCAGGTACGGGGGAGCCTCCTACAATGAGCAGTTCTTC.

As concerns this clonotype: The junction differs from germline at one of its ends, possibly a read error. This chain joins TRBV6-5 and TRBJ1-6, with 7 bases that match TRBD1. The CDR3 is made up of 16 amino acids. CDR1 MNHEY and CDR2 SVGAGI come from the germline V gene. The CDR3 bases are TGTGCCAGCAGTTACTCGACTGCGACAGGGCCGATTAACCTCCACTTC. This encodes CASSYSTATGPINLHF.

About this clonotype: The conserved final phenylalanine or tryptophan is absent from the CDR3, which likely points to a read error. The DNA is omitted, as the CDR3 cannot be located on it reliably, and the CDR3 follows TCRdb's listing. The gene calls are TRBV12-3 or TRBV12-4 and TRBJ2-7; the table's D gene call, TRBD1, was not cross checked with the DNA. The CDR3 is 13 residues long, counting both termini. This chain's CDR3 is CVSLGGGSYEQHL.

Remarks on this clonotype: The conserved phenylalanine or tryptophan normally closing the CDR3 is absent here, so this likely arose from a read error. No DNA is shown, since the ends of the CDR3 on it are uncertain; the CDR3 is the one TCRdb lists. The CDR3 sequence: CTSSFDSRDATNEKLFL. The rearrangement uses TRBV11-3 and TRBJ1-4. The CDR3 extends over 17 residues, inclusive of both ends. Germline V gives CDR1 SGHNT, CDR2 YENEEA.

A note on this clonotype: The CDR3 ends on some other residue instead of the conserved phenylalanine or tryptophan, so this is likely a read error. The J gene is TRBJ2-5, the V gene TRBV6-2 or TRBV6-3; D perhaps matches TRBD2 (7 bases). Trimming cost V 2 bases and J 4 bases, with 14 bases left between them. The CDR3 is 15 amino acids. Germline-derived CDR1 and CDR2 are MNHEY and SVGEGT. This chain's CDR3 is CASSYGRGEVETQYC. CDR3 in DNA: TGTGCCAGCAGTTACGGGAGGGGGGAAGTAGAGACCCAGTACTGC.

J is TRBJ2-7 and V is TRBV6-2 or TRBV6-3; D may correspond to TRBD1 or TRBD2 (5 bases each). CDR3 length: 14 amino acids. Germline V CDR1 and CDR2: MNHEY, SVGEGT. Deletions cut 9 bases from V and 4 bases from J, with 19 bases between. The CDR3 protein is CASSRERGPYEQYF. The CDR3 DNA is TGTGCCAGTAGCAGAGAACGGGGACCTTACGAGCAGTACTTC.

This clonotype was observed a single time. A much larger clonotype is one base distant, so this may be a read error. The chain carries TRBV13 and TRBJ2-1, with TRBD1 as a possible D gene (5 bases). CDR1 is PRHDT, CDR2 FYEKMQ, per germline (reference sequence). CDR3 length equals 15 residues. CDR3 in DNA: TGTGCCAACAGCTTAGGGGTGGGGACCTACAATGAGCAGTTCTTC. It translates to CANSLGVGTYNEQFF.

For this clonotype: The junction differs from germline at one of its ends, possibly a read error. The chain links TRBV6-6 to TRBJ1-2, with D unclear. This CDR3 has 13 amino acids. Germline-derived CDR1 and CDR2 are MNHNY and SVGAGI (reference sequence). CDR3 sequence (DNA): TGTGCCAGCCACCTCCAGTATTACTATGGTTACACCTTC. Amino acids: CASHLQYYYGYTF.

J is TRBJ2-5 and V is TRBV5-6, with 7 bases lining up with TRBD1. CDR3 size: 14 residues. V lost 4 bases, J lost 14 bases, and 17 bases stayed unmatched. The V gene's germline CDR1 is SGHDT and CDR2 YYEEEE. This CDR3 reads CASSKTGPGESQYF. The CDR3 nucleotides read TGTGCCAGCAGCAAGACAGGGCCCGGAGAGAGCCAATACTTC.

The V gene is TRBV6-1, the J gene TRBJ2-2; 14 positions agree with TRBD2. The V segment lost 7 bases and the J segment 1 base; nucleotides outside the gene matches: 8. CDR1 and CDR2 from the germline V gene are MNHNS and SASEGT. This CDR3 spans 18 amino acids. CDR3 DNA sequence: TGTGCCAGCACTGAGGGGACTAGCGGGAGCGAGAACACCGGGGAGCTGTTTTTT. It specifies CASTEGTSGSENTGELFF.

This clonotype was seen a handful of times. The junction departs from germline at one end; a sequencing error may be responsible. This chain connects TRBV10-3 to TRBJ2-2; 7 nucleotides agree with TRBD1. The CDR3 spans 18 residues. The germline V gene encodes CDR1 ENHRY and CDR2 SYGVKD. The CDR3 region is CAISEWGLEGQNTRELFF. The DNA for the CDR3 is TGTGCCATCAGTGAGTGGGGATTAGAGGGACAGAACACCAGGGAGTTGTTTTTT.

This clonotype was seen only a few times. This chain uses TRBV7-2 with TRBJ1-5; no definite D call. The germline V gene has CDR1 SGHTA and CDR2 FQGNSA. Deletions cut 3 bases from V and 0 bases from J, with 3 bases between. The CDR3 loop spans 13 amino acids. The CDR3 DNA follows: TGTGCCAGCAGCTTGTTTAGCAATCAGCCCCAGCATTTT. It specifies CASSLFSNQPQHF. Variable domain in full (rest from reference TRBV7-2 and TRBJ1-5): GAGVSQSPSNKVTEKGKDVELRCDPISGHTALYWYRQSLGQGLEFLIYFQGNSAPDKSGLPSDRFSAERTGGSVSTLTIQRTQQEDSAVYLCASSLFSNQPQHFGDGTRLSIL.

On this clonotype itself: This may come from a read error, since a much larger clone is one base off. This chain links TRBV20-1 with TRBJ1-5; possibly TRBD1 for D (5 bases). Trimming took off 6 bases at V and 4 bases at J, with 13 bases between the two ends. The CDR3 runs 13 residues. CDR1 and CDR2 (germline): DFQATT, SNEGSKA (reference sequence). CDR3 coding DNA: TGCAGTGCGAGAACCGGGGGGAATCAGCCCCAGCATTTT. Translated: CSARTGGNQPQHF.

This clonotype has only a few counts. This could be a read error, since a much larger clone is one nucleotide away. The genes are TRBV9 and TRBJ2-7; tentative D call: TRBD2 (5 bases). The germline gives CDR1 SGDLS, CDR2 YYNGEE. The CDR3 is 15 amino acids. CDR3 amino acids: CVSSVGPGSSYEQYF. CDR3 coding DNA: TGTGTCAGCAGCGTAGGTCCGGGGAGCTCCTACGAGCAGTACTTC.

The table lists this clonotype with many counts. The rearrangement links TRBV11-3 to TRBJ2-1, with D hard to call. Trimming removed 2 bases from V and 10 bases from J, with 15 bases in between. CDR1 and CDR2 from the germline V gene are SGHNT and YENEEA. The CDR3 has 14 residues. The CDR3 loop reads CASSLSITLPEQFF. The CDR3 region has the DNA TGTGCCAGCAGCTTATCGATTACCCTTCCGGAGCAGTTCTTC.

The V gene is TRBV29-1, the J gene TRBJ1-3, with a weak D call TRBD1 (5 bases). The CDR3 length is 14 residues. The V and J ends lost 7 bases and 4 bases respectively, with 17 bases between them. Germline values: CDR1 SQVTM, CDR2 ANQGSEA. The CDR3 spells CSAEAGMTGNTIYF. The CDR3 coding sequence is TGCAGCGCTGAGGCAGGGATGACCGGAAACACCATATATTTT.

Notes on this clonotype: Because it lacks the conserved phenylalanine or tryptophan at the end, this CDR3 is likely a read error. V and J are TRBV11-2 and TRBJ2-7, with 11 bases that match TRBD2. The CDR3 is made up of 14 amino acids. Germline lookup yields CDR1 SGHAT and CDR2 FQNNGV. For the CDR3, the DNA is TGTGCAGGCAGCAATAGCGGGGGGGCCGTCGAGCAGTACCTC. This translates into CAGSNSGGAVEQYL.

The chain carries TRBV6-2 or TRBV6-3 and TRBJ1-1; perhaps TRBD1 as D (6 bases). CDR3 size: 13 residues. The V end lost 6 bases, the J end lost 0 bases, and 8 bases lay between the germline ends. The germline V gene encodes CDR1 MNHEY and CDR2 SVGEGT. As DNA, the CDR3 is TGTGCCAGCAGGGACAGACTGAACACTGAAGCTTTCTTT. It codes for CASRDRLNTEAFF.